The 32 T cell receptor beta chains in this list originate from one sample, sequenced in a study of blood T cell repertoires in COVID-19. Using immunoSEQ multiplex PCR, the repertoire was profiled, and TCRdb retains in-frame clones only, with some absent. This sample has about 200,000 clones, with 70% to 85% found just once. The specimen was peripheral blood. Receptors were obtained from a man aged 45-60 years who had recovered from COVID-19.

In the case of this clone: A much more abundant neighbour one base away suggests this may be a read error. The chain combines TRBV21-1 with TRBJ1-5; no DNA check was done on the table's D call, TRBD1. TRBV21-1 is a pseudogene. The CDR3 runs to 23 residues. The DNA of the CDR3 is TGTGCCAGCAGCAATGGGGCCGGACAGGCCTTCCAACCGGAAATGAGGTTAGGACAGCCCCAGCATTTT. This codes for CASSNGAGQAFQPEMRLGQPQHF.

The CDR3 DNA reads TGTGCCAGCAGCGTGGTCGGGACAGGGGAACGTGAGCAGTTCTTC. Protein product: CASSVVGTGEREQFF. V usage is TRBV7-2 and J usage is TRBJ2-1, with 10 bases that match TRBD1. The CDR3 has 15 amino acids. In germline, CDR1 is SGHTA, CDR2 FQGNSA. V dropped 5 bases and J dropped 9; count of bases not matched to a gene: 10. Combining the CDR3 with reference TRBV7-2 and TRBJ2-1 gives the whole variable domain GAGVSQSPSNKVTEKGKDVELRCDPISGHTALYWYRQSLGQGLEFLIYFQGNSAPDKSGLPSDRFSAERTGGSVSTLTIQRTQQEDSAVYLCASSVVGTGEREQFFGPGTRLTVL.

The CDR3 loop reads CASSSDRGGGYTF. The CDR3 DNA reads TGTGCCAGCAGTTCGGACAGGGGAGGCGGCTACACCTTC. J is TRBJ1-2 and V is TRBV6-5; TRBD1 aligns across 9 bases. The V gene end was trimmed by 4 bases and the J gene end by 8 bases; junction bases not matched to a gene: 5. From germline, CDR1 is MNHEY and CDR2 SVGAGI. This CDR3 is built from 13 residues.

This chain links TRBV5-4 with TRBJ2-7; 8 bases are a match to TRBD2. V lost 4 bases, J lost 8 bases, and 8 bases stayed unmatched. The germline V gene has CDR1 SGHNT and CDR2 YYREEE (reference sequence). This CDR3 comprises 13 residues. The CDR3: CASSRPLAVKQYF. CDR3 DNA: TGTGCCAGCAGCCGACCACTAGCGGTAAAGCAGTACTTC.

Turning to this clone: Other nucleotide sequences in the sample specify the same CDR3. This sequence joins TRBV6-5 and TRBJ2-7; TRBD2 matches at 13 bases. The trim removed 7 bases at V and 5 bases at J, leaving 2 bases unmatched. The CDR3 runs 13 residues. Germline CDR1 reads MNHEY; CDR2 reads SVGAGI. The chain's CDR3 is CASTGLAGDEQYF. The CDR3 bases are TGTGCCAGCACTGGACTAGCGGGAGACGAGCAGTACTTC.

The V call is TRBV4-3, the J call TRBJ1-2; D is ambiguous. This CDR3 is built from 15 residues. Trimming cost V 0 bases and J 2 bases, with 10 bases left between them. The germline gives CDR1 LGHNA, CDR2 YSLEER. This CDR3 reads CASSQDLVSNYGYTF. CDR3 DNA sequence: TGCGCCAGCAGCCAAGATCTCGTAAGCAACTATGGCTACACCTTC.

This chain connects TRBV12-3 or TRBV12-4 to TRBJ1-2; D not resolved. Trimming took 3 bases from V and 7 from J, leaving 9 bases between them. This CDR3 contains 12 residues. The CDR3 reads CASSFALSGYTF. In nucleotides, the CDR3 is TGTGCCAGCAGTTTTGCTCTAAGTGGCTACACCTTC.

This chain links TRBV25-1 with TRBJ2-1, with 15 bases that match TRBD2. The germline V gene encodes CDR1 MGHDK and CDR2 SYGVNS. The CDR3 has 15 amino acids. The trim removed 6 bases at V and 9 bases at J, leaving 6 bases unmatched. The chain's CDR3 is CASSAPGLAGGEQFF. CDR3 nucleotide sequence: TGTGCCAGCAGCGCTCCGGGACTAGCGGGAGGTGAGCAGTTCTTC.

The V and J genes are TRBV3-1 (or the pseudogene TRBV3-2) and TRBJ1-1; no clear D. V was pared by 8 bases and J by 0 bases, with 10 bases between. The CDR3 is 13 residues long. Germline V lookup: CDR1 LGHDT, CDR2 YNNKEL (reference sequence). CDR3 loop: CASSGELNTEAFF. The CDR3 DNA reads TGTGCCAGCTCGGGAGAGTTGAACACTGAAGCTTTCTTT.

The chain combines TRBV19 with TRBJ1-4; 7 nucleotides match TRBD1. Germline assignment: CDR1 LNHDA and CDR2 SQIVND (reference sequence). V dropped 5 bases and J dropped 8; count of bases not matched to a gene: 14. The length of the CDR3 is 16 residues. The CDR3 DNA reads as TGTGCCAGTAGTGGAGGAACCAGGGGGTTCGGGGAAAAACTGTTTTTT. Protein sequence: CASSGGTRGFGEKLFF.

The chain links TRBV23-1 to TRBJ2-2; 9 nucleotides agree with TRBD1. TRBV23-1 belongs to the ORF category, with a function that is uncertain. The V gene end was trimmed by 6 bases and the J gene end by 1 base; junction bases not matched to a gene: 9. CDR3 size: 17 residues. Written as DNA, the CDR3 is TGCGCCAGCAGCCTGGACAGGGGAAGCTGGAACACCGGGGAGCTGTTTTTT. Its protein is CASSLDRGSWNTGELFF.

The V call is TRBV28, the J call TRBJ2-1; 7 nucleotides agree with TRBD2. V was pared by 2 bases and J by 7 bases, with 11 bases of the junction left unmatched. Germline values: CDR1 MDHEN, CDR2 SYDVKM. CDR3 length: 16 amino acids. For the CDR3, the DNA is TGTGCCAGCAGTTTAACTGTCGGCGGGAGAGGGAATGAGCAGTTCTTC. Residues: CASSLTVGGRGNEQFF.

The rearrangement joins TRBV7-8 to TRBJ2-3; perhaps TRBD1 as D (5 bases). Between the trimmed V and J ends, which lost 5 bases and 3 bases, there was a span of 15 bases. The CDR3 spans 15 residues. Germline loops: CDR1 SGHVS, CDR2 FQNEAQ. The CDR3 loop is CASSPRGRVTDTQYF. DNA of the CDR3: TGTGCCAGCAGCCCTAGGGGCAGGGTTACAGATACGCAGTATTTT.

The chain recombines TRBV2 with TRBJ2-7, with a tentative D call TRBD2 (5 bases). The CDR3 contains 14 residues. Germline V gene data show CDR1 as SNHLY and CDR2 as FYNNEI. Trimming removed 6 bases from V and 7 bases from J, with 19 bases in between. The CDR3 spells CASSADPDEREQYF. CDR3 sequence (DNA): TGTGCCAGCAGCGCGGACCCCGACGAGCGGGAGCAGTACTTC.

The rearrangement uses TRBV6-5 and TRBJ1-2; 9 positions agree with TRBD1. This CDR3 comprises 15 residues. The ends lost 2 bases at V and 7 bases at J; junction bases unmatched: 8. Germline V gene data show CDR1 as MNHEY and CDR2 as SVGAGI. CDR3 in amino acids: CASSYEDRGGGGYTF. CDR3 coding DNA: TGTGCCAGCAGTTACGAGGACAGGGGAGGGGGTGGCTACACCTTC.

This chain uses TRBV10-1 with TRBJ2-3, with 7 bases fitting TRBD2. This CDR3 contains 14 residues. Per the germline V gene, CDR1 is WNHNN and CDR2 is SYGVQD (reference sequence). V shed 8 bases, J shed 4 bases, and the junction held 9 bases outside the gene matches. The CDR3 spells CASGGGSAPDTQYF. The CDR3 bases are TGCGCCAGCGGTGGCGGGAGTGCCCCAGATACGCAGTATTTT.

This chain links TRBV5-6 with TRBJ1-1; D gene unclear. The CDR3 sequence is 13 residues long. V lost 4 bases to trimming and J lost 3 bases, with 10 bases between them. CDR1 SGHDT and CDR2 YYEEEE come from the germline V gene. The CDR3 protein is CASSGDRYTEAFF. Written as DNA, the CDR3 is TGTGCCAGCAGCGGAGACCGATACACTGAAGCTTTCTTT.

The J gene is TRBJ2-2, the V gene TRBV28; D possibly corresponds to TRBD2 (6 bases). V was trimmed by 6 bases and J by 6 bases, leaving 17 bases between them. This CDR3 has 15 residues. Per germline, CDR1 MDHEN and CDR2 SYDVKM. CDR3 DNA sequence: TGTGCCAGCAGCTCGGACTACCCTTTGGCCGGGGAGCTGTTTTTT. It specifies CASSSDYPLAGELFF. The variable domain in full, completed from reference TRBV28 and TRBJ2-2, reads DVKVTQSSRYLVKRTGEKVFLECVQDMDHENMFWYRQDPGLGLRLIYFSYDVKMKEKGDIPEGYSVSREKKERFSLILESASTNQTSMYLCASSSDYPLAGELFFGEGSRLTVL.

This chain uses TRBV5-4 with TRBJ2-1, with 7 bases matching TRBD2. The CDR3 runs to 14 residues. With 2 bases clipped from V and 8 bases from J, the junction kept 7 bases outside the gene matches. Germline CDR1 is SGHNT and CDR2 is YYREEE (reference sequence). The CDR3 is CASSFGAGVDEQFF. The DNA for the CDR3 is TGTGCCAGCAGCTTTGGGGCGGGAGTGGATGAGCAGTTCTTC.

This clone was picked up a small number of times. The chain carries TRBV4-2 and TRBJ1-6; D is unresolved. This CDR3 is 14 amino acids long. Per the germline V gene, CDR1 is LGHNA and CDR2 is YNFKEQ. With 5 bases removed from V and 9 bases from J, the gap between germline ends came to 14 bases. The CDR3 protein is CASSNEGESSPLHF. The CDR3 DNA is TGTGCCAGCAGCAACGAGGGCGAGAGTTCACCCCTCCACTTT.

CDR3 in amino acids: CASSRGTSGSFLEQYF. DNA for the CDR3: TGTGCCAGCAGCCGTGGGACTAGCGGGAGTTTCCTCGAGCAGTACTTC. The chain couples TRBV5-6 to TRBJ2-7, with 14 bases aligning to TRBD2. Losses at the gene ends were 4 bases for V and 6 bases for J; bases not matched to a gene: 9. The length of the CDR3 is 16 residues. The germline V gene encodes CDR1 SGHDT and CDR2 YYEEEE.

The chain carries TRBV7-2 and TRBJ2-1; 11 bases line up with TRBD2. Trimming took 5 bases from V and 4 from J; bases not matched to a gene: 4. Germline-derived CDR1 and CDR2 are SGHTA and FQGNSA. The CDR3 spans 15 residues. CDR3 in DNA: TGTGCCAGCAGCCCGCGACTAGCGGGGTACAATGAGCAGTTCTTC. Its protein is CASSPRLAGYNEQFF. The variable domain in full, with the rest retrieved from reference TRBV7-2 and TRBJ2-1, is GAGVSQSPSNKVTEKGKDVELRCDPISGHTALYWYRQSLGQGLEFLIYFQGNSAPDKSGLPSDRFSAERTGGSVSTLTIQRTQQEDSAVYLCASSPRLAGYNEQFFGPGTRLTVL.

This clone was seen repeatedly, ten times or more. The V gene is TRBV2, the J gene TRBJ1-4; 7 positions match TRBD1. CDR1 and CDR2 (germline): SNHLY, FYNNEI. This CDR3 is built from 15 residues. The trim removed 6 bases at V and 7 bases at J, leaving 11 bases unmatched. CDR3 in DNA: TGTGCCAGCAGGGTCGGTCAGGGGGTGAGTGAAAAACTGTTTTTT. This translates into CASRVGQGVSEKLFF.

V and J are TRBV7-9 and TRBJ1-1, with a tentative D call TRBD1 (5 bases). The germline V gene has CDR1 SEHNR and CDR2 FQNEAQ (reference sequence). There are 13 residues in the CDR3. V lost 2 bases to trimming and J lost 5 bases, with 9 bases between them. CDR3 residues: CASSLTQGTEAFF. DNA for the CDR3: TGTGCCAGCAGCTTAACGCAGGGTACTGAAGCTTTCTTT.

Only a few counts were recorded for this clone. V gene TRBV7-2 combines with J gene TRBJ1-1; 9 bases align to TRBD1. This CDR3 is 13 amino acids long. In germline, CDR1 is SGHTA, CDR2 FQGNSA. Unmatched junction bases numbered 2, after V lost 8 bases and J lost 1 base. CDR3 bases: TGTGCCAGCGGACAGGGGAGGAACACTGAAGCTTTCTTT. It codes for CASGQGRNTEAFF.

The chain links TRBV7-2 to TRBJ1-5; 7 bases match TRBD1. This CDR3 has 14 amino acids. Germline CDR1 SGHTA, CDR2 FQGNSA. The trim removed 3 bases at V and 3 bases at J, leaving 2 bases unmatched. CDR3 coding DNA: TGTGCCAGCAGCTTGGACAGGTACAATCAGCCCCAGCATTTT. It is translated as CASSLDRYNQPQHF.

This chain connects TRBV5-4 to TRBJ1-2; 9 bases map to TRBD1. The CDR3 contains 16 residues. The germline V gene encodes CDR1 SGHNT and CDR2 YYREEE (reference sequence). Unmatched junction bases numbered 12, after V lost 4 bases and J lost 5 bases. The CDR3 region is CASSQGQGSLRYGYTF. DNA of the CDR3: TGTGCCAGCAGCCAAGGACAGGGGTCCCTACGGTATGGCTACACCTTC.

This clone came up once. The J gene is TRBJ2-1, the V gene TRBV11-2; possible D gene TRBD1, 5 bases. The germline V and J ends were trimmed by 6 bases and 2 bases, with 11 bases remaining between them. The germline CDR1 and CDR2 sequences are SGHAT and FQNNGV. The CDR3 loop spans 14 amino acids. CDR3 DNA: TGTGCCAGCAGTGACAGCTTTCCCTACAATGAGCAGTTCTTC. Residues: CASSDSFPYNEQFF.

The CDR3 loop reads CASSTRTGTIYF. The CDR3 region has the DNA TGTGCCAGCAGCACAAGGACAGGGACCATATATTTT. The chain links TRBV11-3 to TRBJ1-3; 8 bases match TRBD1. V lost 5 bases to trimming and J lost 10 bases; unmatched junction nucleotides: 4. Germline loops: CDR1 SGHNT, CDR2 YENEEA. CDR3 size: 12 residues.

The chain uses TRBV19 and TRBJ2-3; TRBD2 matches 10 bases. CDR3 length equals 15 residues. The V segment lost 4 bases and the J segment 3 bases; nucleotides outside the gene matches: 4. The V gene's germline CDR1 is LNHDA and CDR2 SQIVND (reference sequence). CDR3 sequence (DNA): TGTGCCAGTAGTAGAACTAGCGGGGTGACAGATACGCAGTATTTT. Protein product: CASSRTSGVTDTQYF.

The chain joins TRBV28 to TRBJ1-1, with no clear D. V was shortened by 6 bases and J by 0 bases, with 5 bases between the two germline ends. The germline V gene has CDR1 MDHEN and CDR2 SYDVKM. CDR3 length equals 12 residues. CDR3 bases: TGTGCCAGCAGCAGATTGAACACTGAAGCTTTCTTT. This gives the protein CASSRLNTEAFF.

V and J are TRBV4-2 and TRBJ1-2; D call uncertain. With 0 bases removed from V and 1 base from J, the gap between germline ends came to 9 bases. CDR1 LGHNA and CDR2 YNFKEQ come from the germline V gene. The CDR3 runs to 15 residues. The CDR3 bases are TGTGCCAGCAGCCAAGAACCGAGCAATAACTATGGCTACACCTTC. Its protein is CASSQEPSNNYGYTF.